A selection of T cell receptor beta chains follows, all from one sample in a study of blood T cell repertoires in COVID-19. Profiled with immunoSEQ multiplex PCR; TCRdb holds only in-frame clones, not every one. The sample has 200,000 to 250,000 clones, about 89% seen once. The sequenced material came from peripheral blood. The receptors come from a woman aged 60 to 75 who had recovered from COVID-19. The CDR3 runs from the conserved cysteine through the conserved F or W. The order of the fields is D gene, clone size, V gene, J gene, CDR3 protein, CDR3 DNA. A D gene is named only where the DNA matches it firmly. Expanded clones get a size class; other rows say once, few or many, or leave the size out.

>TRBD1|NA|TRBV6-2/TRBV6-3|TRBJ2-7
CASSPGQPDYEQYF
TGTGCCAGCAGCCCGGGACAGCCCGACTACGAGCAGTACTTC
>NA|NA|TRBV19|TRBJ1-5
CASSIFNSNQPQHF
TGTGCCAGTAGTATTTTTAATAGCAATCAGCCCCAGCATTTT
>TRBD1|NA|TRBV27|TRBJ2-1
CATQGQGWPYNEQFF
TGTGCCACCCAGGGACAGGGGTGGCCCTACAATGAGCAGTTCTTC
>TRBD1|many|TRBV4-1|TRBJ1-2
CASSPLPGTGGKNGYTF
TGCGCCAGCAGCCCCCTACCCGGGACAGGGGGAAAGAATGGCTACACCTTC
>TRBD1|NA|TRBV19|TRBJ2-1
CASSLRQGFGHNEQFF
TGTGCCAGTAGTTTAAGACAGGGGTTTGGCCACAATGAGCAGTTCTTC
>TRBD1|once|TRBV6-5|TRBJ2-1
CASSSRDSYNEQFF
TGTGCCAGCAGTTCCCGGGACAGCTACAATGAGCAGTTCTTC
>NA|few|TRBV7-3|TRBJ1-1
CASGESGNTEAFF
TGTGCCAGCGGAGAGAGTGGGAACACTGAAGCTTTCTTT
>TRBD2|NA|TRBV5-4|TRBJ2-5
CASSLEAGSGTQYF
TGTGCCAGCAGCTTGGAAGCGGGAAGCGGGACCCAGTACTTC
>TRBD2|NA|TRBV3-1/TRBV3-2|TRBJ2-7
CASSTSGGAPYEQYF
TGTGCCAGCAGTACTAGCGGGGGAGCCCCCTACGAGCAGTACTTC
>NA|NA|TRBV19|TRBJ2-1
CASTRRTGKGGTYNEQFF
TGTGCCAGTACCCGAAGAACAGGGAAGGGGGGGACCTACAATGAGCAGTTCTTC
>TRBD2|NA|TRBV7-6|TRBJ2-3
CASSFQASGGARFVSDTQYF
TGTGCCAGCAGCTTCCAAGCTAGCGGGGGGGCCAGGTTCGTGTCAGATACGCAGTATTTT
>NA|NA|TRBV28|TRBJ1-2
CASSPTVNYGYTF
TGTGCCAGCAGTCCTACGGTAAACTATGGCTACACCTTC
>TRBD1|NA|TRBV4-1|TRBJ1-2
CASSPGTGDYGYTF
TGCGCCAGCAGCCCGGGGACAGGGGATTATGGCTACACCTTC
>NA|few|TRBV5-1|TRBJ1-3
CASRTHGGPSGNTIYF
TGCGCCAGCAGGACCCACGGGGGGCCCTCTGGAAACACCATATATTTT
>NA|NA|TRBV28|TRBJ1-1
CASVDLPGAFF
TGTGCCAGCGTGGACTTACCTGGGGCTTTCTTT
>TRBD2|NA|TRBV18|TRBJ2-7
CASSPPTSVASYEQYF
TGTGCCAGCTCACCACCGACTAGCGTGGCGAGTTACGAGCAGTACTTC
>NA|once|TRBV28|TRBJ2-3
CASVGLPDTQYF
TGTGCCAGTGTGGGCCTCCCAGATACGCAGTATTTT